The T cell receptor (beta chain) described here comes from a study of blood T cell repertoires in COVID-19. Participants came from some 26 US areas, aged roughly 18 to 89 years. Cohort allocation depended upon clinical history that participants reported. Two negative PCRs, clearance, or symptom resolution were required of recovered Cohort 3 donors. Method: immunoSEQ multiplex PCR; TCRdb's copy keeps in-frame clones and lacks some. The sample lists 350,000 to 450,000 clones, around 86% occurring once. Material: PBMCs or T cells enriched from blood (not recorded which). This TCR was sampled from a woman aged 50 to 60 who had recovered from COVID-19.

For the CDR3, the DNA is TGCGCCAGCAGCTTCCTAGGGGAAACAGATACGCAGTATTTT. Its translation is CASSFLGETDTQYF. The chain links TRBV5-1 to TRBJ2-3, with D possibly being TRBD1 (5 bases). Germline V gives CDR1 SGHRS, CDR2 YFSETQ. The CDR3 is 14 amino acids. V gave up 2 bases and J gave up 3 bases, with 10 bases separating them. Full variable domain (missing parts from reference TRBV5-1 and TRBJ2-3): KAGVTQTPRYLIKTRGQQVTLSCSPISGHRSVSWYQQTPGQGLQFLFEYFSETQRNKGNFPGRFSGRQFSNSRSEMNVSTLELGDSALYLCASSFLGETDTQYFGPGTRLTVL.